Listed here is a single T cell receptor beta chain. Its matching antigen is unknown. The V gene lost 8 bases and the J gene lost 1 base, with 11 bases spanning the gap. The germline gives CDR1 GTSNPN, CDR2 SVGIG (reference sequence). The CDR3 contains 12 residues. The data originate from a study of shared clonotypes between healthy human individuals. About the research overall: A couple of women and a few men aged 18 to 49 made up the donors. The study, taken as a whole, reports: Among several donors, approximately 5% of naive CD4 clonotypes were found in common.

Only in-frame clones appear in the TCRdb table, and some are missing; sequencing was by immunoSEQ multiplex PCR. The sample records around 2.1 million clones, more than 85% being singletons. Positive CCR7 selection of CD45RO-negative cells yielded the naive CD8 cells, and terminally differentiated effector memory CD45RA+ cells were excluded. The donors, healthy adults who were HIV-negative, had experienced no recent acute infections or vaccinations. Sequenced: naive CD8+ T cells from PBMCs. The chain couples TRBV30 to TRBJ1-1; D possibly corresponds to TRBD1 (5 bases). This receptor was obtained from a man aged 18 to 29 in good health. Some clones in this sample may be carry-over from other donors' samples. This chain's CDR3 is CALMGENTEAFF. In nucleotides, the CDR3 is TGTGCCCTTATGGGGGAGAACACTGAAGCTTTCTTT.